One sample yielded the 13 T cell receptor beta chains listed below, sequenced in a study of blood T cells in healthy people across ages. Then a second PCR, running about 6 to 11 cycles, was carried out with a sample-barcoded 5' primer and a J-beta primer mix. TCRdb processed the 5' RACE reads anew with MiXCR; each CDR3 protein has one entry. The sample includes roughly 680,000 distinct CDR3 sequences, 40% to 65% of them seen just once. Sequencing was done on a sample of blood. These receptors were collected from a woman at least 80 years old in good health.

This clonotype was counted at least ten times. V usage is TRBV20-1 and J usage is TRBJ2-4; D uncertain. Germline V gene data show CDR1 as DFQATT and CDR2 as SNEGSKA (reference sequence). Trimming cost V 3 bases and J 6 bases, with 15 bases left between them. The CDR3 totals 14 residues. The DNA of the CDR3 is TGCAGTGCTAGTCGGGCCCAGCGTGGAAACATTCAGTACTTC. It encodes CSASRAQRGNIQYF.

V and J are TRBV7-2 and TRBJ2-1; weak D call: TRBD1 (6 bases). The CDR3 totals 15 residues. From germline, CDR1 is SGHTA and CDR2 FQGNSA. V lost 5 bases, J lost 4 bases, and 15 bases lay in between. The CDR3 loop is CASSRQGSGYNEQFF. CDR3 in DNA: TGTGCCAGCAGCCGCCAGGGGAGCGGATACAATGAGCAGTTCTTC.

The J gene is TRBJ1-1, the V gene TRBV10-3; D gene unclear. The CDR3 covers 14 residues. Between the trimmed V and J ends, which lost 2 bases and 0 bases, there was a span of 7 bases. The germline gives CDR1 ENHRY, CDR2 SYGVKD. CDR3 protein: CAISEQVMNTEAFF. CDR3 nucleotide sequence: TGTGCCATCAGTGAGCAGGTGATGAACACTGAAGCTTTCTTT.

Comments on this clonotype: Possible read error: a much larger clone is one base away. This CDR3 is missing its conserved last phenylalanine or tryptophan, likely due to a read error. The chain employs TRBV28 and TRBJ1-2; no reliable D call. Germline V CDR1 and CDR2: MDHEN, SYDVKM. Trimming stripped 4 bases from V and 2 bases from J, with 14 bases between. The CDR3 runs to 15 residues. The CDR3 DNA reads TGTGCCAGCAGTTCCGACCTCAGAACCAACTATGGCTACACCATC. This encodes CASSSDLRTNYGYTI.

J is TRBJ2-7 and V is TRBV27; TRBD2 matches 8 bases. Trimming at V came to 4 bases and at J to 4 bases, leaving 6 bases not matched to a gene. This CDR3 is built from 14 residues. Germline V gene lookup returns CDR1 MNHEY and CDR2 SMNVEV (reference sequence). CDR3 protein: CASSSGLAPYEQYF. The DNA of the CDR3 is TGTGCCAGCAGTTCTGGACTAGCTCCATACGAGCAGTACTTC.

This clonotype has at least ten counts. This rearrangement joins TRBV20-1 to TRBJ2-1; a weak D match, TRBD2 (7 bases). Germline CDR1 reads DFQATT; CDR2 reads SNEGSKA (reference sequence). V lost 3 bases and J lost 4, with 13 bases in between. The CDR3 is made up of 14 amino acids. The chain's CDR3 is CSASGGGPYNEQFF. The CDR3 coding sequence is TGCAGTGCTAGTGGGGGGGGCCCTTACAATGAGCAGTTCTTC.

About this clonotype: A much larger clone sits a single nucleotide away, making a read error possible. V is TRBV5-1 and J is TRBJ2-3; 10 bases match TRBD2. Germline trimming cut 1 base from V and 2 bases from J; bases unmatched to any gene: 7. This CDR3 is 17 amino acids long. Germline V lookup: CDR1 SGHRS, CDR2 YFSETQ. CDR3 bases: TGCGCCAGCAGCTTGTTTAGCGGGGGGATGGCCACAGATACGCAGTATTTT. It encodes CASSLFSGGMATDTQYF.

As for this clonotype: It may be a read error: a sequence one base away is much more abundant. The chain employs TRBV20-1 and TRBJ2-3; TRBD2 agrees at 8 bases. Germline CDR1 and CDR2: DFQATT and SNEGSKA (reference sequence). The CDR3 is made up of 17 amino acids. CDR3 sequence reads: CSASLGAGGSRTDTRYF. CDR3 DNA: TGCAGTGCTAGCTTGGGGGCGGGAGGTTCGCGCACAGATACGCGGTATTTT.

A remark on this clonotype: This may arise from a read error, as a much more abundant clone is one base away. The rearrangement joins TRBV7-3 to TRBJ1-4; TRBD1 matches at 7 bases. Germline CDR1 reads SGHTA; CDR2 reads FQGTGA. V trimming: 2 bases; J trimming: 3 bases; junction bases outside the gene matches: 6. The CDR3 is 16 amino acids. The CDR3, as DNA: TGTGCCAGCAGCTTACCCCGGGACAGCCCTAATGAAAAACTGTTTTTT. This translates into CASSLPRDSPNEKLFF.

For this clonotype: The missing conserved phenylalanine or tryptophan at the end of this CDR3 makes a read error likely. The V and J genes are TRBV2 and TRBJ2-3; 11 bases line up with TRBD2. J was trimmed by 6 bases and V by 5 bases; bases with no gene match: 13. The CDR3 contains 17 residues. In germline, CDR1 is SNHLY, CDR2 FYNNEI. The CDR3 spells CASSQDRLAGRGDTQYS. CDR3 bases: TGTGCCAGCAGTCAGGACCGACTAGCGGGGAGGGGGGATACGCAGTATTCT.

In its sample, this clonotype was seen once. V gene TRBV7-2 combines with J gene TRBJ2-1; no clear D. The CDR3 contains 11 residues. V lost 2 bases, J lost 8 bases, and 4 bases lay in between. Per germline, CDR1 SGHTA and CDR2 FQGNSA. The CDR3 DNA reads TGTGCCAGCAGCTTAAAAGATGAGCAGTTCTTC. It yields the protein CASSLKDEQFF.

CDR3 sequence reads: CSAPRGVSSYNEQFF. The CDR3 DNA sequence: TGCAGTGCACCAAGGGGCGTAAGCTCCTACAATGAGCAGTTCTTC. This sequence joins TRBV20-1 and TRBJ2-1; a weak D match, TRBD1 (5 bases). The CDR3 consists of 15 residues. Trimming stripped 6 bases from V and 0 bases from J, with 15 bases between. The germline V gene encodes CDR1 DFQATT and CDR2 SNEGSKA (reference sequence).

The V call is TRBV15, the J call TRBJ2-7; D gene unclear. The CDR3 has 15 residues. The V gene lost 0 bases and the J gene lost 0 bases, with 9 bases spanning the gap. CDR1 is LNHNV and CDR2 is YYDKDF in the germline V gene (reference sequence). The CDR3 nucleotides read TGTGCCACCAGCAGAGAGGTGGGTAGCTCCTACGAGCAGTACTTC. Its protein product is CATSREVGSSYEQYF.